Presented here are 11 T cell receptor beta chains from one specimen sequenced in a study of vaccination effects on CD4 cells after COVID-19. For these TCRs, the target antigens are not known. The assay was immunoSEQ multiplex PCR, and TCRdb's table has in-frame clones only and misses some. The data show 40,000 or so clones, roughly two thirds seen once. ViraFEST used viral peptide pools to expand antigen-specific CD4+ T cells before sequencing. Culturing for ten to eleven days preceded CD4+ T cell isolation. PCR confirmed that the person was infected with SARS-CoV-2 between March and December 2020. Specimen: CD4+ T cells from PBMCs cultured with a peptide pool, collected before COVID-19 vaccination. The receptor source for this set is a human donor who had a prior SARS-CoV-2 infection.

This chain links TRBV18 with TRBJ2-7; D may be TRBD1 or TRBD2 (6 bases each). This CDR3 has 17 amino acids. V was shortened by 0 bases and J by 0 bases, with 15 bases between the two germline ends. From germline, CDR1 is KGHSH and CDR2 LQKENI. CDR3 coding DNA: TGTGCCAGCTCACCACCGCGGCCGGGGGCCTCCTCCTACGAGCAGTACTTC. Its protein is CASSPPRPGASSYEQYF.

This chain connects TRBV5-5 to TRBJ1-4, with D uncertain. The germline V and J ends were trimmed by 4 bases and 8 bases, with 12 bases remaining between them. In germline, CDR1 is SGHKS, CDR2 YYEKEE (reference sequence). The CDR3 has 13 amino acids. CDR3 in DNA: TGTGCCAGCAGCCCCCGAATGGGGGAAAAACTGTTTTTT. Encoded protein: CASSPRMGEKLFF.

This CDR3 is CASRAGGIHTEAFF. DNA for the CDR3: TGTGCCAGCAGGGCGGGCGGGATTCACACTGAAGCTTTCTTT. The chain employs TRBV6-5 and TRBJ1-1; D remains ambiguous. With 6 bases removed from V and 3 bases from J, the gap between germline ends came to 14 bases. This CDR3 contains 14 residues. The V gene's germline CDR1 is MNHEY and CDR2 SVGAGI.

The rearrangement uses TRBV3-1 (or the pseudogene TRBV3-2) and TRBJ1-1; 7 bases are a match to TRBD1. Germline values: CDR1 LGHDT, CDR2 YNNKEL (reference sequence). The CDR3 is 13 residues long. V lost 2 bases to trimming and J lost 4 bases; unmatched junction nucleotides: 1. CDR3: CASSQTGVTEAFF. The CDR3 DNA sequence: TGTGCCAGCAGCCAAACAGGGGTCACTGAAGCTTTCTTT.

This clone came up a few times. This chain uses TRBV13 with TRBJ2-3, with D possibly TRBD2 on 6 matching bases. This CDR3 is 16 amino acids long. V was pared by 5 bases and J by 0 bases, with 15 bases between. The V gene's germline CDR1 is PRHDT and CDR2 FYEKMQ (reference sequence). The chain's CDR3 is CASSPRGRASTDTQYF. The CDR3 coding sequence is TGTGCCAGCAGCCCGCGGGGCAGGGCGAGCACAGATACGCAGTATTTT.

The chain uses TRBV11-2 and TRBJ2-3; 13 bases map to TRBD2. Germline CDR1 SGHAT, CDR2 FQNNGV. V lost 1 base to trimming and J lost 5 bases; unmatched junction nucleotides: 6. This CDR3 has 17 residues. The CDR3 DNA reads TGTGCCAGCAGCTTAGGAGGACTAGCGGGGGATGGAGATACGCAGTATTTT. It specifies CASSLGGLAGDGDTQYF.

This chain connects TRBV7-9 to TRBJ2-3, with D hard to call. The germline V gene has CDR1 SEHNR and CDR2 FQNEAQ (reference sequence). V was pared by 3 bases and J by 7 bases, with 14 bases between. This CDR3 is 14 amino acids long. CDR3 sequence reads: CASSFGYSGNTQYF. The CDR3 bases are TGTGCCAGCAGCTTTGGTTACTCGGGCAATACGCAGTATTTT.

This chain links TRBV2 with TRBJ2-2; no firm D call. From germline, CDR1 is SNHLY and CDR2 FYNNEI. The V end lost 6 bases, the J end lost 5 bases, and 10 bases lay between the germline ends. The length of the CDR3 is 13 residues. The CDR3 loop is CASSPVWTGELFF. As DNA, the CDR3 is TGTGCCAGCAGCCCAGTTTGGACCGGGGAGCTGTTTTTT.

This clone was seen only a few times. V usage is TRBV3-1 (or the pseudogene TRBV3-2) and J usage is TRBJ1-1; 8 bases match TRBD1. V lost 4 bases, J lost 0 bases, and 1 base stayed unmatched. Germline CDR1 is LGHDT and CDR2 is YNNKEL (reference sequence). The CDR3 loop spans 14 amino acids. Here the CDR3 reads CASSRDRLNTEAFF. For the CDR3, the DNA is TGTGCCAGCAGCCGGGACAGGTTGAACACTGAAGCTTTCTTT.

V and J are TRBV7-8 and TRBJ1-4, with D possibly matching TRBD1 (6 bases). V was clipped by 6 bases and J by 8 bases, with 16 bases between them. The CDR3 is 14 residues long. Germline V CDR1 and CDR2: SGHVS, FQNEAQ. This CDR3 reads CASSPEPGAEKLFF. DNA for the CDR3: TGTGCCAGCAGTCCAGAACCGGGGGCCGAAAAACTGTTTTTT.

The chain has TRBV5-1 and TRBJ2-7; D not certain. Germline V gene data show CDR1 as SGHRS and CDR2 as YFSETQ. The V gene lost 0 bases and the J gene lost 9 bases, with 16 bases spanning the gap. There are 14 residues in the CDR3. The CDR3 sequence: CASSLAREYYRQYF. In DNA form, the CDR3 reads TGCGCCAGCAGCTTGGCCAGAGAGTACTACCGGCAGTACTTC.